The clone carrying this T cell receptor beta chain was counted a few times. Antigen specificity is unknown. This entry is derived from a study of beta chain features in type 1 diabetes. Study context: Examination spanned around 100,000,000 sorted cells from all samples. General study results and limits: All four CD4+ subsets of Type 1 diabetes patients contained TCRB CDR3s that were moderately but significantly shorter.

A heparinised blood draw that averaged roughly 120 mL was obtained once from each donor. Cell sorting via CD45RO/CCR7/CD25/CD127/CD95/CD27 was performed to obtain CD4+ naive, central memory, regulatory and stem cell-like memory cells. Isolated RNA was reverse transcribed in full, so expressed TCRB transcripts were sequenced. About 3.4 million reads per sample on average were obtained from naive, central memory and regulatory T cell samples. Repertoires were generated with immunoSEQ multiplex PCR, while TCRdb's copy carries only in-frame clones and drops some. The sample carries under 200,000 clones, 6.5% to 8.5% recorded once. The CDR3 is 15 residues long. Trimming removed 2 bases from V and 6 bases from J; junction bases left unmatched: 5. Per germline, CDR1 SNHLY and CDR2 FYNNEI.

The sample comprised central memory CD4+ T cells from blood. This sequence joins TRBV2 and TRBJ2-1, with 9 bases matching TRBD2. This TCR was recovered from a woman under 30 with type 1 diabetes. DNA for the CDR3: TGTGCCAGCAGTGAACAAGCGGGGGGCGTCAATGAGCAGTTCTTC. Protein product: CASSEQAGGVNEQFF.